This TCR beta chain was captured in a study of low-dose radiotherapy and immunotherapy resistance in tumors. For the study at large: A dose of 0.5 Gy per fraction was delivered to Cohort 1 every 2 weeks, for a total of 6.5 Gy. Cohort 2's total reached 13 Gy over 26 weeks, at 1 Gy per fraction every two weeks. Intravenous ipilimumab 1 mg/kg every six weeks was given with nivolumab 240 mg every two weeks.

Regarding this clonotype: Given a far larger clone just one base away, this is likely a sequencing read error.

TRAV- and TRBV-specific primers were used for first-strand cDNA, which covered alpha and beta chains. Over roughly 20 PCR cycles, TCRs were amplified from a constant-region primer and V-primer adapter. TCRdb re-called the reads with MiXCR, one entry per CDR3 protein. The sample shows 45,000 or so distinct CDR3 sequences, less than 30% of them seen only once. Sample time point: after trial treatment. Stated treatment: LDRT plus nivolumab, ipilimumab, low-dose cyclophosphamide and aspirin (RACIN trial). Each donor was administered nivolumab, ipilimumab, aspirin, low-dose cyclophosphamide and low-dose radiotherapy. CDR3 length: 16 amino acids. J was trimmed by 7 bases and V by 5 bases; bases with no gene match: 17. Germline V gives CDR1 SGHAT, CDR2 FQNNGV.

The source of this sequence is a male donor with prostate cancer. The source was PBMCs, collected after low-dose radiotherapy plus immunotherapy. The chain recombines TRBV11-2 with TRBJ2-7; TRBD1 matches 7 bases. CDR3 in DNA: TGTGCCAGCAGCATACTGACAGGGAAAGGATACAATGAGCAGTACTTC. It codes for CASSILTGKGYNEQYF.